The rows below give T cell receptor beta chains drawn from one sample of a study of blood T cell repertoires in COVID-19. Clones were read by immunoSEQ multiplex PCR, and TCRdb kept only the in-frame ones, dropping some. The repertoire consists of about 280,000 clones, with 83% occurring once and the leading ten covering roughly 10%. Source material: peripheral blood. The receptors were sampled from a woman aged 45-60 years who had recovered from COVID-19. Each CDR3 is given with its conserved first and last residue.

TRBV9 | CASSVAPGVRGIPNTEAFF
TRBV2 | CASSRPVAGGNNEQFF
TRBV19 | CASTEGLAGTDTQYF
TRBV6-5 | CASSPRSGTYEQYF
TRBV7-9 | CASSLQLEQFF
TRBV4-2 | CASSALAVGGGEQFF
TRBV7-8 | CASSAHPGQWVNQPQHF
TRBV24-1 | CATSDPGAGVADTQYF
TRBV7-8 | CASSLFVLHEQYF
TRBV30 | CAWSEGRGEKLFF
TRBV12-3/TRBV12-4 | CASRVGDGYTF
TRBV2 | CASAGPTEQFF
TRBV5-5 | CASSLNGFNEKLFF
TRBV3-1/TRBV3-2 | CASSQWTGKDTQYF
TRBV14 | CASSQPQGSSYNSPLHF
TRBV4-3 | CASSQDTTSGGANEQFF
TRBV4-3 | CASSQKPGTGRYEQYF
TRBV7-2 | CASSLGLANYGYTF
TRBV3-1/TRBV3-2 | CASSHARGEGATNEKLFF
TRBV7-2 | CASSFADYNEQFF
TRBV19 | CASSLGESGLSGAFF
TRBV7-2 | CASSSRTGLSVIQYF
TRBV14 | CASSQDRYTEAFF
TRBV28 | CASNLENEQFF
TRBV30 | CAWIQAPSGRVSHEQFF
TRBV21-1 | CASSIRDLSGLAGLGRQFF
TRBV27 | CASSLSQGLAGVRELFF
TRBV18 | CASSQGTASYNEQFF
TRBV9 | CASSISINRGQAGNTIYF
TRBV2 | CASRLLAGVSYEQYF
TRBV2 | CASRDGAWWEKLFF
TRBV6-4 | CASSDQSWGGEQFF
TRBV10-1 | CASTPDPGGQPQHF
TRBV7-9 | CASSLGANTEAFF
TRBV7-2 | CASSLGSTANTEAFF
TRBV7-3 | CASSLMSAGNTEAFF
TRBV6-1 | CASSDASGGGSTDTQYF
TRBV11-2 | CASSLTQETQYF
TRBV9 | CASSGGHRAYEQYF
TRBV28 | CASTGGTASGNTIYF
TRBV27 | CASSSNGYGYTF
TRBV6-1 | CASSENGGSTDTQYF
TRBV27 | CASSTGTSGGTYEQYF
TRBV3-1/TRBV3-2 | CASSPGTGGANTGELFF